This T cell receptor (beta chain) comes out of a study of Graves' ophthalmopathy and Graves' hyperthyroidism. The study's findings and limits: Among thyroid clonotypes expanded above 0.001 frequency, most also appeared in blood.

Amplification of the TCR beta CDR3 regions used RNA transcripts (as template). The first-round RT-PCR employed HTBI primers together with the Qiagen OneStep RT-PCR kit. A multiplex PCR was then performed as the second round. MiXCR, applied by TCRdb to the multiplex PCR reads, yields one record per CDR3 protein. The sample has about half a million distinct CDR3 sequences, 14% seen once. This clonotype was recorded many times. The antigen remains undetermined. Looked up from germline, CDR1 is SGHTA and CDR2 is FQGNSA. The CDR3 loop spans 13 amino acids. V lost 6 bases and J 5 bases, leaving 13 bases between the germline ends.

The sequence came from a woman aged 25-40 years with Graves' ophthalmopathy. The rearrangement joins TRBV7-2 to TRBJ1-1; the D gene is possibly TRBD1 (6 bases). Input material: blood. The CDR3 loop reads CASSRGSRTEAFF. CDR3 bases: TGTGCCAGCAGTAGGGGGTCAAGGACTGAAGCTTTCTTT.